The 13 T cell receptor beta chains below were found in one sample sequenced in a study of identical twins (dated by TCRdb to 2016 to 2017). Library preparation used 5' RACE. The instrument was an Illumina HiSeq 2000. TCRdb itself trimmed the public reads at Q25 with fastp, ran MiXCR and retained productive beta chains. Here each entry gathers all rows of one CDR3 protein and keeps the most common genes and DNA. The sample table holds about 660,000 distinct CDR3 sequences, of which 8.6% were seen once. The top ten hold approximately 0.89% of the sample. These same data were also listed under a study on yellow fever vaccine responses in identical twins.

Sequenced: PBMCs. The receptors shown here come from a young woman in good health.

This clonotype was seen more than once but under ten times. This CDR3 reads CASSRQANEKLFF. In DNA form, the CDR3 reads TGTGCCAGCAGTAGACAAGCTAATGAAAAACTGTTTTTT. V and J are TRBV12-3 or TRBV12-4 and TRBJ1-4; D call uncertain. CDR3 length: 13 amino acids. The V and J ends lost 5 bases and 3 bases respectively, with 7 bases between them.

This clonotype was detected many times. The chain links TRBV11-2 to TRBJ2-7; TRBD2 matches 7 bases. Germline CDR1 SGHAT, CDR2 FQNNGV. V shed 1 base, J shed 7 bases, and the junction held 7 bases outside the gene matches. The CDR3 has 14 amino acids. In DNA form, the CDR3 reads TGTGCCAGCAGCTTAGCAGGACTAGATTTAGAGCAGTACTTC. Translated: CASSLAGLDLEQYF.

Only a few counts were recorded for this clonotype. The chain employs TRBV6-4 and TRBJ2-6; TRBD1 agrees at 7 bases. This CDR3 has 18 residues. With 5 bases clipped from V and 2 bases from J, the junction kept 12 bases outside the gene matches. From germline, CDR1 is MRHNA and CDR2 SNTAGT. The CDR3 DNA is TGTGCCAGCAGTTTTCCCCGACACAGGGGTCCTGGGGCCAACGTCCTGACTTTC. Protein product: CASSFPRHRGPGANVLTF.

In this sample, this clonotype turned up many times. The chain links TRBV6-2 or TRBV6-3 to TRBJ1-3, with D unclear. V was pared by 6 bases and J by 0 bases, with 15 bases between. The CDR3 runs to 16 residues. CDR1 and CDR2 (germline): MNHEY, SVGEGT. DNA of the CDR3: TGTGCCAGCAGCTACGGCCCACCAAACTCTGGAAACACCATATATTTT. Residues: CASSYGPPNSGNTIYF.

There are a few counts of this clonotype. The chain employs TRBV7-9 and TRBJ1-5; weak D call: TRBD1 (6 bases). The CDR3 runs 15 residues. Trimming shortened V by 5 bases and J by 6 bases, and 17 bases separated the two germline ends. The V gene's germline CDR1 is SEHNR and CDR2 FQNEAQ (reference sequence). The CDR3 here is CASSVGAGIRQPQHF. Here the CDR3 DNA reads TGTGCCAGCAGCGTGGGGGCAGGGATACGTCAGCCCCAGCATTTT.

The gene calls are TRBV11-2 and TRBJ2-5; D ambiguous. CDR3 length: 15 amino acids. The V gene lost 5 bases and the J gene lost 1 base, with 14 bases spanning the gap. CDR1 is SGHAT, CDR2 FQNNGV, per germline. This chain's CDR3 is CASSQAPGGQETQYF. The CDR3 DNA is TGTGCCAGCAGCCAAGCCCCCGGTGGCCAAGAGACCCAGTACTTC.

This clonotype showed up just a few times. The rearrangement links TRBV28 to TRBJ2-7, with 8 bases matching TRBD2. Germline lookup yields CDR1 MDHEN and CDR2 SYDVKM. There are 14 residues in the CDR3. J lost 2 bases, V lost 6 bases, and 6 bases had no gene match. The CDR3 nucleotides read TGTGCCAGCAGCCCGGGGGGGCCCCCCTACGAGCAGTACTTC. It codes for CASSPGGPPYEQYF.

In this sample, this clonotype turned up a few times. This sequence joins TRBV27 and TRBJ2-7; D is unclear. CDR3 length: 12 residues. CDR1 MNHEY and CDR2 SMNVEV come from the germline V gene (reference sequence). The V end was cut by 3 bases, the J end by 3 bases, with 6 bases between. The CDR3 spells CASSFPRYEQYF. In nucleotides, the CDR3 is TGTGCCAGCAGTTTTCCCCGCTACGAGCAGTACTTC.

This clonotype came up a few times. The chain couples TRBV12-3 or TRBV12-4 to TRBJ2-1, with unresolved D. V was shortened by 2 bases and J by 7 bases, with 9 bases between the two germline ends. The CDR3 covers 13 residues. This CDR3 reads CASSLSLGNEQFF. CDR3 sequence (DNA): TGTGCCAGCAGTTTATCCCTAGGGAATGAGCAGTTCTTC.

The table lists this clonotype with many counts. The DNA of the CDR3 is TGTGCCACCAGTGTTGGGCAAGCGGGGGGGCCAAATGAGCAGTTCTTC. It encodes CATSVGQAGGPNEQFF. The V gene is TRBV24-1, the J gene TRBJ2-1, with 10 bases matching TRBD2. The V gene's germline CDR1 is KGHDR and CDR2 SFDVKD. The trim removed 5 bases at V and 7 bases at J, leaving 10 bases unmatched. The CDR3 has 16 residues.

This chain joins TRBV7-9 and TRBJ2-1, with D possibly being TRBD1 (5 bases). Germline-derived CDR1 and CDR2 are SEHNR and FQNEAQ (reference sequence). The V end was cut by 1 base, the J end by 7 bases, with 11 bases between. The CDR3 totals 14 residues. The CDR3 is CASSLDGARNEQFF. In DNA, the CDR3 is TGTGCCAGCAGCTTAGATGGGGCCCGAAATGAGCAGTTCTTC.

This clonotype was detected a few times. The CDR3 DNA follows: TGTGCCAGCAGCCTCACCAGCGGGAGTGGGTATGAGCAGTTCTTC. It translates to CASSLTSGSGYEQFF. This sequence joins TRBV7-2 and TRBJ2-1; 8 bases line up with TRBD2. V lost 5 bases, J lost 8 bases, and 11 bases stayed unmatched. The CDR3 has 15 amino acids. Germline values: CDR1 SGHTA, CDR2 FQGNSA.

This clonotype has only a few counts. The rearrangement uses TRBV28 and TRBJ2-3, with 7 bases matching TRBD1. The V gene end was trimmed by 1 base and the J gene end by 0 bases; junction bases not matched to a gene: 4. Germline lookup yields CDR1 MDHEN and CDR2 SYDVKM. CDR3 length: 16 residues. CDR3: CASSLLGTASTDTQYF. In DNA form, the CDR3 reads TGTGCCAGCAGTTTATTAGGGACAGCTAGCACAGATACGCAGTATTTT.